These 23 T cell receptor beta chains share one sample of origin, sequenced in a study of shared clonotypes between healthy human individuals. Sequencing was performed with immunoSEQ multiplex PCR; in TCRdb, only in-frame clones are kept and a portion is missing. The sample lists some 1.4 million clones, around 97% seen once, with roughly 1.2% in the top ten. Sequencing was performed on naive CD4+ T cells sorted from blood. As for subset: CD45RA+ positively selected. The receptors originated from a man aged 25-40 years in good health.

On this clone itself: The same CDR3 is also encoded by other DNA sequences in this sample. The J gene is TRBJ2-3, the V gene TRBV6-5; no definite D call. CDR1 and CDR2 from the germline V gene are MNHEY and SVGAGI. The V end was cut by 0 bases, the J end by 7 bases, with 5 bases between. The CDR3 is 12 amino acids. CDR3 nucleotides: TGTGCCAGCAGTTACTCACGGAATACGCAGTATTTT. Protein: CASSYSRNTQYF.

This chain connects TRBV2 to TRBJ2-5; the D is unclear. The CDR3 contains 12 residues. From germline, CDR1 is SNHLY and CDR2 FYNNEI. V lost 6 bases to trimming and J lost 3 bases, with 8 bases between them. The CDR3 region has the DNA TGTGCCAGCAGAAAATCTAAAGAGACCCAGTACTTC. Translating it yields CASRKSKETQYF.

Points on this clone: Other DNA sequences in this specimen translate into the identical CDR3. The V and J genes are TRBV5-1 and TRBJ2-5; weak D call: TRBD2 (5 bases). CDR3 size: 13 residues. V dropped 5 bases and J dropped 3 bases, with 11 bases sitting between them. Germline V gene sequence: CDR1 SGHRS, CDR2 YFSETQ. CDR3 in amino acids: CASSRAGEETQYF. CDR3 sequence (DNA): TGCGCCAGCAGTCGGGCGGGCGAAGAGACCCAGTACTTC.

The rearrangement joins TRBV15 to TRBJ2-1; 8 nucleotides agree with TRBD2. The CDR3 extends over 16 amino acids. V dropped 0 bases and J dropped 5; count of bases not matched to a gene: 6. Per the germline V gene, CDR1 is LNHNV and CDR2 is YYDKDF (reference sequence). The CDR3 here is CATSRDLGLVNNEQFF. The CDR3 DNA reads as TGTGCCACCAGCAGAGATTTGGGACTAGTTAACAATGAGCAGTTCTTC.

The chain employs TRBV2 and TRBJ2-7; D call uncertain. The germline V and J ends were trimmed by 8 bases and 6 bases, with 17 bases remaining between them. Germline values: CDR1 SNHLY, CDR2 FYNNEI. The CDR3 is 13 amino acids. The CDR3 protein is CASASGPQSEQYF. As DNA, the CDR3 is TGTGCCAGCGCGTCCGGCCCCCAGTCCGAGCAGTACTTC. Full variable domain (remainder filled in from reference TRBV2 and TRBJ2-7): EPEVTQTPSHQVTQMGQEVILRCVPISNHLYFYWYRQILGQKVEFLVSFYNNEISEKSEIFDDQFSVERPDGSNFTLKIRSTKLEDSAMYFCASASGPQSEQYFGPGTRLTVT.

This rearrangement joins TRBV6-5 to TRBJ1-3; tentative D call: TRBD1 (5 bases). V gave up 6 bases and J gave up 3 bases, with 12 bases separating them. Germline V gives CDR1 MNHEY, CDR2 SVGAGI. The CDR3 extends over 14 amino acids. CDR3 region: CASREDTVGNTIYF. CDR3 DNA sequence: TGTGCCAGCAGAGAGGACACCGTTGGAAACACCATATATTTT.

This sequence joins TRBV19 and TRBJ2-1, with TRBD1 matching 7 bases. Trimming cost V 7 bases and J 7 bases; bases outside gene matches: 10. The CDR3 covers 14 residues. The V gene's germline CDR1 is LNHDA and CDR2 SQIVND (reference sequence). The CDR3 region is CASIRQGSVNEQFF. In DNA, the CDR3 is TGTGCCAGTATTCGACAGGGTTCGGTGAATGAGCAGTTCTTC.

The rearrangement uses TRBV27 and TRBJ1-5; D is perhaps TRBD1 (6 bases). Germline V gene lookup returns CDR1 MNHEY and CDR2 SMNVEV (reference sequence). V was pared by 3 bases and J by 2 bases, with 11 bases between. The CDR3 sequence is 15 residues long. CDR3: CASSLDSRGNQPQHF. The DNA for the CDR3 is TGTGCCAGCAGTTTGGACAGCCGTGGCAATCAGCCCCAGCATTTT.

The chain recombines TRBV18 with TRBJ2-5; D gene uncertain. Trimming took off 1 base at V and 2 bases at J, with 8 bases between the two ends. The CDR3 is 14 amino acids. Germline V gives CDR1 KGHSH, CDR2 LQKENI. CDR3 in amino acids: CASSPQTEQETQYF. In DNA form, the CDR3 reads TGTGCCAGCTCACCACAAACAGAACAAGAGACCCAGTACTTC.

The chain links TRBV28 to TRBJ1-1; no reliable D call. Germline V lookup: CDR1 MDHEN, CDR2 SYDVKM. The CDR3 length is 13 residues. V was pared by 5 bases and J by 8 bases, with 15 bases between. This CDR3 is CASSRYSQQEAFF. The CDR3 DNA reads as TGTGCCAGCAGTAGATATTCGCAGCAAGAAGCTTTCTTT. The full variable domain, in which reference TRBV28 and TRBJ1-1 provide the parts outside the CDR3, is DVKVTQSSRYLVKRTGEKVFLECVQDMDHENMFWYRQDPGLGLRLIYFSYDVKMKEKGDIPEGYSVSREKKERFSLILESASTNQTSMYLCASSRYSQQEAFFGQGTRLTVV.

This clone has only one observation. The rearrangement uses TRBV30 and TRBJ1-4, with D unclear. V was cut by 4 bases and J by 0 bases, with 15 bases left in between. This CDR3 has 16 amino acids. In germline, CDR1 is GTSNPN, CDR2 SVGIG (reference sequence). The CDR3 nucleotides read TGTGCCTGGAAGGGCTCCAGAGGCGCAACTAATGAAAAACTGTTTTTT. It translates to CAWKGSRGATNEKLFF. The full variable domain, completed using reference TRBV30 and TRBJ1-4, is SQTIHQWPATLVQPVGSPLSLECTVEGTSNPNLYWYRQAAGRGLQLLFYSVGIGQISSEVPQNLSASRPQDRQFILSSKKLLLSDSGFYLCAWKGSRGATNEKLFFGSGTQLSVL.

The chain recombines TRBV5-1 with TRBJ2-1; D tentatively fits TRBD1 or TRBD2 (6 bases each). Germline V gene data show CDR1 as SGHRS and CDR2 as YFSETQ. The CDR3 runs to 16 residues. V was trimmed by 0 bases and J by 2 bases, leaving 12 bases between them. CDR3 nucleotide sequence: TGCGCCAGCAGCTTGGCGGGTGGGGGGCCCTACAATGAGCAGTTCTTC. Protein product: CASSLAGGGPYNEQFF. Full variable domain (outside the CDR3, taken from reference TRBV5-1 and TRBJ2-1): KAGVTQTPRYLIKTRGQQVTLSCSPISGHRSVSWYQQTPGQGLQFLFEYFSETQRNKGNFPGRFSGRQFSNSRSEMNVSTLELGDSALYLCASSLAGGGPYNEQFFGPGTRLTVL.

The chain recombines TRBV19 with TRBJ2-2, with 7 bases that match TRBD1. With V trimmed by 3 bases and J by 1 base, 5 bases remained unmatched. The CDR3 sequence is 16 residues long. Germline CDR1 and CDR2: LNHDA and SQIVND (reference sequence). CDR3 loop: CASSIADRMNTGELFF. DNA for the CDR3: TGTGCCAGTAGTATCGCGGACAGGATGAACACCGGGGAGCTGTTTTTT.

This clone was found once. The rearrangement uses TRBV5-6 and TRBJ2-1; D possibly uses TRBD1 or TRBD2 (5 bases each). V dropped 3 bases and J dropped 5 bases, with 15 bases sitting between them. The CDR3 runs 15 residues. Germline CDR1 and CDR2: SGHDT and YYEEEE. CDR3 DNA: TGTGCCAGCAGCTGGGGGACGAGAAGCGACAATGAGCAGTTCTTC. Translation gives CASSWGTRSDNEQFF.

This clone was counted a single time. The rearrangement links TRBV14 to TRBJ2-5, with D perhaps TRBD1 or TRBD2 (6 bases each). The CDR3 loop spans 18 amino acids. In germline, CDR1 is SGHDN, CDR2 FVKESK. The V and J ends lost 4 bases and 2 bases respectively, with 23 bases between them. CDR3 in amino acids: CASSRQYPGANPQETQYF. The CDR3 coding sequence is TGTGCCAGCAGCCGCCAATATCCGGGGGCCAATCCGCAAGAGACCCAGTACTTC.

The J gene is TRBJ1-2, the V gene TRBV7-8; tentative D call: TRBD1 (6 bases). Germline V gene lookup returns CDR1 SGHVS and CDR2 FQNEAQ. The CDR3 runs 14 residues. V lost 5 bases, J lost 3 bases, and 13 bases lay in between. CDR3 sequence: CASSQRTADYGYTF. The CDR3 DNA reads as TGTGCCAGCAGCCAAAGGACAGCGGACTATGGCTACACCTTC.

J is TRBJ1-2 and V is TRBV4-3; 7 bases align to TRBD1. This CDR3 is built from 14 residues. V dropped 6 bases and J dropped 0; count of bases not matched to a gene: 4. CDR1 and CDR2 (germline): LGHNA, YSLEER. The DNA for the CDR3 is TGCGCCAGCAGTCGGGACAGACCTAACTATGGCTACACCTTC. Its protein is CASSRDRPNYGYTF.

The genes are TRBV7-2 and TRBJ2-7; TRBD2 matches at 10 bases. With 0 bases clipped from V and 3 bases from J, the junction kept 8 bases outside the gene matches. The germline gives CDR1 SGHTA, CDR2 FQGNSA. The CDR3 loop spans 17 amino acids. The CDR3 protein is CASSLAITSGAYYEQYF. CDR3 nucleotide sequence: TGTGCCAGCAGCTTAGCTATCACTAGCGGGGCTTACTACGAGCAGTACTTC.

On this clone itself: Other nucleotide sequences from this sample produce the same CDR3. V gene TRBV5-4 combines with J gene TRBJ2-7; D might be TRBD2 (7 bases). Germline CDR1 and CDR2: SGHNT and YYREEE (reference sequence). V dropped 4 bases and J dropped 2 bases, with 13 bases sitting between them. The CDR3 has 14 amino acids. The CDR3 nucleotides read TGTGCCAGCAGCCCTGAGGGGGGGCCCTACGAGCAGTACTTC. Its protein product is CASSPEGGPYEQYF.

As concerns this clone: The identical CDR3 is also encoded by other nucleotide sequences in the sample. V is TRBV5-1 and J is TRBJ1-5, with D perhaps TRBD1 (5 bases). The germline V gene encodes CDR1 SGHRS and CDR2 YFSETQ. The CDR3 is 13 amino acids. Trimming removed 0 bases at V and 5 bases at J, with 6 bases between. The CDR3 reads CASSLEGHQPQHF. The CDR3 region has the DNA TGCGCCAGCAGCTTGGAGGGACATCAGCCCCAGCATTTT.

This clone appeared once. The CDR3 region is CASSSTGPNTGELFF. CDR3 nucleotides: TGTGCCAGCAGCTCAACGGGACCAAACACCGGGGAGCTGTTTTTT. The chain joins TRBV7-2 to TRBJ2-2; D may be TRBD1 or TRBD2 (5 bases each). V gave up 4 bases and J gave up 2 bases, with 11 bases separating them. Germline-derived CDR1 and CDR2 are SGHTA and FQGNSA. This CDR3 is 15 amino acids long.

The chain uses TRBV19 and TRBJ2-3, with TRBD1 matching 7 bases. Germline CDR1 LNHDA, CDR2 SQIVND (reference sequence). The CDR3 spans 15 residues. The J segment lost 2 bases and the V segment lost 8 bases, leaving 10 bases of the junction unmatched. CDR3 sequence: CASSPGQLFTDTQYF. DNA for the CDR3: TGTGCCAGTTCACCGGGACAGTTATTCACAGATACGCAGTATTTT.

With regard to this clone: Within the sample, other DNA sequences also encode this same CDR3. V gene TRBV28 combines with J gene TRBJ2-1; D not resolved. The CDR3 runs 12 residues. Germline CDR1 is MDHEN and CDR2 is SYDVKM. Trimming stripped 2 bases from V and 6 bases from J, with 5 bases between. CDR3 sequence reads: CASSLLTNEQFF. CDR3 sequence (DNA): TGTGCCAGCAGTTTACTTACCAATGAGCAGTTCTTC.